What follows are 23 T cell receptor beta chains derived from one specimen sequenced in a study of cytomegalovirus exposure and HLA in healthy donors. Amplification used 60 Vbeta primers and 13 Jbeta primers. Libraries were prepared by immunoSEQ multiplex PCR; TCRdb keeps only in-frame clonotypes and omits some of them. Of about 140,000 clones in the sample, 60% to 80% are singletons; the top ten hold about 5%. Sample: PBMCs. These TCRs come from a male donor in good health and CMV-seronegative.

V usage is TRBV19 and J usage is TRBJ1-5; 7 bases are shared with TRBD1. V shed 10 bases, J shed 7 bases, and the junction held 13 bases outside the gene matches. This CDR3 is built from 14 residues. The germline gives CDR1 LNHDA, CDR2 SQIVND (reference sequence). CDR3 sequence reads: CATSRQGGEQPQHF. In nucleotides, the CDR3 is TGTGCCACCAGCCGTCAGGGGGGTGAACAGCCCCAGCATTTT. The full variable domain, in which reference TRBV19 and TRBJ1-5 provide the parts outside the CDR3, is DGGITQSPKYLFRKEGQNVTLSCEQNLNHDAMYWYRQDPGQGLRLIYYSQIVNDFQKGDIAEGYSVSREKKESFPLTVTSAQKNPTAFYLCATSRQGGEQPQHFGDGTRLSIL.

The chain links TRBV7-2 to TRBJ2-4; 11 nucleotides line up with TRBD2. J lost 6 bases, V lost 5 bases, and 6 bases had no gene match. The CDR3 spans 15 residues. Germline values: CDR1 SGHTA, CDR2 FQGNSA. The CDR3 spells CASSATSGGPNIQYF. The CDR3 nucleotides read TGTGCCAGCAGCGCCACTAGCGGGGGCCCAAACATTCAGTACTTC.

The J gene is TRBJ2-1, the V gene TRBV7-2; 7 bases match TRBD2. Per germline, CDR1 SGHTA and CDR2 FQGNSA. After removal of 3 bases from V and 7 bases from J, the junction contained 9 bases not matched to a gene. CDR3 length: 15 residues. In DNA, the CDR3 is TGTGCCAGCAGCTTCCGACGGGAGGATTGGAATGAGCAGTTCTTC. This gives the protein CASSFRREDWNEQFF.

V and J are TRBV7-6 and TRBJ1-2; no definite D call. CDR1 and CDR2 (germline): SGHVS, FNYEAQ. With 3 bases removed from V and 7 bases from J, the gap between germline ends came to 12 bases. The CDR3 runs 13 residues. The CDR3 loop is CASSLGSFSGYTF. CDR3 coding DNA: TGTGCCAGCAGCTTGGGCTCCTTTAGTGGCTACACCTTC.

The genes are TRBV27 and TRBJ2-1; 16 nucleotides align to TRBD2. V shed 4 bases and J 8 bases; nucleotides not matched to a gene: 11. This CDR3 is 18 amino acids long. Germline assignment: CDR1 MNHEY and CDR2 SMNVEV (reference sequence). CDR3 nucleotides: TGTGCCAGCAGTTCACCCGCCGGGACTAGCGGGGGGGCTTATGAGCAGTTCTTC. Translated: CASSSPAGTSGGAYEQFF.

The rearrangement joins TRBV5-1 to TRBJ1-1, with 7 positions matching TRBD1. The CDR3 extends over 16 amino acids. The junction had 8 bases not matched to a gene; V was cut back by 3 bases and J by 0 bases. Germline CDR1 SGHRS, CDR2 YFSETQ. CDR3 bases: TGCGCCAGCAGCTCCAGGGGGGAAGGAATGAACACTGAAGCTTTCTTT. It yields the protein CASSSRGEGMNTEAFF.

V is TRBV10-1 and J is TRBJ2-3, with 7 bases lining up with TRBD1. This CDR3 is 17 amino acids long. With 8 bases clipped from V and 2 bases from J, the junction kept 16 bases outside the gene matches. The germline V gene has CDR1 WNHNN and CDR2 SYGVQD (reference sequence). Here the CDR3 DNA reads TGCGCCAGCGCCCTAAAAGCCGGGACAGAAAACACAGATACGCAGTATTTT. Translating it yields CASALKAGTENTDTQYF.

The chain links TRBV2 to TRBJ2-7, with 10 bases that match TRBD1. CDR1 is SNHLY and CDR2 is FYNNEI in the germline V gene. CDR3 length: 15 amino acids. V shed 6 bases and J 4 bases; nucleotides not matched to a gene: 9. This CDR3 reads CASSPAGQGMYEQYF. In DNA, the CDR3 is TGTGCCAGCAGCCCAGCGGGACAGGGGATGTACGAGCAGTACTTC.

This rearrangement joins TRBV7-2 to TRBJ2-5, with D unresolved. From germline, CDR1 is SGHTA and CDR2 FQGNSA. The germline V and J ends were trimmed by 5 bases and 5 bases, with 9 bases remaining between them. CDR3 length: 12 amino acids. The DNA for the CDR3 is TGTGCCAGCAGCCCCCGTCGTGAGACCCAGTACTTC. Translating it yields CASSPRRETQYF. The full variable domain, completed using reference TRBV7-2 and TRBJ2-5, is GAGVSQSPSNKVTEKGKDVELRCDPISGHTALYWYRQSLGQGLEFLIYFQGNSAPDKSGLPSDRFSAERTGGSVSTLTIQRTQQEDSAVYLCASSPRRETQYFGPGTRLLVL.

J is TRBJ2-1 and V is TRBV5-1, with TRBD2 matching over 8 bases. CDR3 length: 14 amino acids. Trimming took 9 bases from V and 0 from J; bases not matched to a gene: 5. CDR1 and CDR2 (germline): SGHRS, YFSETQ. This CDR3 is CATSGGASYNEQFF. CDR3 bases: TGCGCCACTTCGGGGGGGGCCTCCTACAATGAGCAGTTCTTC.

The V and J genes are TRBV4-2 and TRBJ1-1, with D perhaps TRBD1 (5 bases). The length of the CDR3 is 17 residues. The germline V gene encodes CDR1 LGHNA and CDR2 YNFKEQ. Trimming shortened V by 7 bases and J by 1 base, and 22 bases separated the two germline ends. The CDR3 is CASIHERRGKGNTEAFF. CDR3 nucleotide sequence: TGTGCCAGCATCCACGAGCGGAGGGGAAAAGGGAACACTGAAGCTTTCTTT.

This clone was recorded only once. This sequence joins TRBV10-3 and TRBJ1-2; D is perhaps TRBD1 (6 bases). The V end was cut by 7 bases, the J end by 1 base, with 13 bases between. Germline V gene sequence: CDR1 ENHRY, CDR2 SYGVKD. This CDR3 has 14 amino acids. CDR3 coding DNA: TGTGCCATCAACCTGAGACAGGATAACTATGGCTACACCTTC. Protein product: CAINLRQDNYGYTF.

The CDR3 loop reads CASSLVGTGLVGSGANVLTF. The CDR3 DNA reads TGCGCCAGCAGCTTGGTTGGGACAGGGCTTGTGGGCTCTGGGGCCAACGTCCTGACTTTC. This chain connects TRBV5-1 to TRBJ2-6; 9 nucleotides align to TRBD1. The trim removed 0 bases at V and 0 bases at J, leaving 10 bases unmatched. This CDR3 contains 20 residues. CDR1 and CDR2 from the germline V gene are SGHRS and YFSETQ.

V and J are TRBV2 and TRBJ1-1; no reliable D call. The V gene lost 8 bases and the J gene lost 3 bases, with 7 bases spanning the gap. In germline, CDR1 is SNHLY, CDR2 FYNNEI. The CDR3 is 11 amino acids. The CDR3 DNA follows: TGTGCCAGCCTAGAGTACACTGAAGCTTTCTTT. Translating it yields CASLEYTEAFF.

J is TRBJ2-1 and V is TRBV7-9; D perhaps matches TRBD2 (6 bases). The CDR3 runs 14 residues. CDR1 SEHNR and CDR2 FQNEAQ come from the germline V gene (reference sequence). The V end was cut by 7 bases, the J end by 10 bases, with 20 bases between. For the CDR3, the DNA is TGTGCCAGCATCGGGACGGGAGCTGGGAGAGAGCAGTTCTTC. It translates to CASIGTGAGREQFF.

The chain links TRBV5-4 to TRBJ2-3, with TRBD2 matching 10 bases. Trimming removed 0 bases from V and 2 bases from J; junction bases left unmatched: 3. In germline, CDR1 is SGHNT, CDR2 YYREEE (reference sequence). This CDR3 has 16 residues. The CDR3 is CASSLGSGGYTDTQYF. Written as DNA, the CDR3 is TGTGCCAGCAGCTTGGGTAGCGGGGGGTACACAGATACGCAGTATTTT.

The chain joins TRBV19 to TRBJ2-2; the D gene is possibly TRBD1 (6 bases). The CDR3 extends over 15 amino acids. V was pared by 7 bases and J by 6 bases, with 18 bases between. The germline V gene has CDR1 LNHDA and CDR2 SQIVND (reference sequence). This CDR3 reads CASTKGDMGAGELFF. The CDR3 DNA is TGTGCCAGTACCAAAGGGGACATGGGAGCCGGGGAGCTGTTTTTT.

Written as DNA, the CDR3 is TGTGCCACCTCCGAGGACACAGGCACTGGTACGCAGTATTTT. It encodes CATSEDTGTGTQYF. The V and J genes are TRBV7-2 and TRBJ2-3; D is perhaps TRBD1 (5 bases). Germline V gene sequence: CDR1 SGHTA, CDR2 FQGNSA. The CDR3 is made up of 14 amino acids. Trimming stripped 10 bases from V and 8 bases from J, with 22 bases between. Filled out from reference TRBV7-2 and TRBJ2-3, the complete variable domain reads GAGVSQSPSNKVTEKGKDVELRCDPISGHTALYWYRQSLGQGLEFLIYFQGNSAPDKSGLPSDRFSAERTGGSVSTLTIQRTQQEDSAVYLCATSEDTGTGTQYFGPGTRLTVL.

The chain recombines TRBV27 with TRBJ1-5; D gene unclear. Trimming stripped 10 bases from V and 5 bases from J, with 9 bases between. Germline V CDR1 and CDR2: MNHEY, SMNVEV (reference sequence). The CDR3 sequence is 11 residues long. CDR3 nucleotides: TGTGCCACCGGACTTGATCAGCCCCAGCATTTT. Translation gives CATGLDQPQHF.

The V and J genes are TRBV6-1 and TRBJ1-1; 8 bases match TRBD1. The germline V gene encodes CDR1 MNHNS and CDR2 SASEGT. J was trimmed by 5 bases and V by 5 bases; bases with no gene match: 10. The CDR3 extends over 15 amino acids. The CDR3 DNA follows: TGTGCCAGCAGTTCGAAGACAGGGGCACCGACTGAAGCTTTCTTT. Translating gives CASSSKTGAPTEAFF.

The J gene is TRBJ2-5, the V gene TRBV4-2; TRBD1 agrees at 9 bases. There are 18 residues in the CDR3. Germline lookup yields CDR1 LGHNA and CDR2 YNFKEQ. The V and J ends lost 3 bases and 5 bases, in that order; junction bases with no gene match: 16. The CDR3 region is CASSHQTGGLGVGETQYF. For the CDR3, the DNA is TGTGCCAGCAGCCACCAGACAGGGGGGTTAGGCGTGGGGGAGACCCAGTACTTC.

This clone showed up just a few times. The V call is TRBV4-2, the J call TRBJ2-7, with D possibly TRBD2 on 5 matching bases. CDR3 length: 14 amino acids. V shed 2 bases and J shed 1 base, with 9 bases lying between them. Germline V gene sequence: CDR1 LGHNA, CDR2 YNFKEQ. The CDR3 is CASSQPGISYEQYF. The CDR3 DNA sequence: TGTGCCAGCAGCCAACCGGGGATATCCTACGAGCAGTACTTC.

The J gene is TRBJ2-3, the V gene TRBV12-1; the DNA was not compared with TRBD2, the D call given in the table. TRBV12-1 corresponds to a pseudogene. CDR3 length: 21 amino acids. The CDR3 DNA is TGTGCCAGCAGCCCGTGTAGGGAGGTCCGATATCTGGATGTATACCCAGATACGCAGTATTTT. Protein sequence: CASSPCREVRYLDVYPDTQYF.